This T cell receptor beta chain was profiled in a study of blood T cell repertoires in COVID-19. Study background: There were acute and convalescent COVID-19 samples, and they came from the United States, Italy and Spain.

This clone was counted a few times. Source study methods: Reference gene primer amplification in the assay estimated nucleated cell counts. Profiled with immunoSEQ multiplex PCR; TCRdb holds only in-frame clones, not every one. V, J and clone size were drawn from that table, and D and trimming were deduced from the DNA. The sample consists of about 120,000 clones, 81% of them appearing once. Followed over time, Seattle patients had been enrolled while infection was active. CDR1 is MNHEY and CDR2 is SMNVEV in the germline V gene (reference sequence). Unmatched junction bases numbered 10, after V lost 9 bases and J lost 8 bases. This CDR3 is built from 14 residues.

Sequencing was performed on peripheral blood. The sequence was collected from a man aged 25-45 years with COVID-19, enrolled during active disease. The chain combines TRBV27 with TRBJ1-6; TRBD1 agrees at 7 bases. This CDR3 reads CASRTDRADSPLHF. The CDR3 DNA is TGTGCCAGTCGTACTGACAGGGCCGATTCACCCCTCCACTTT.